Presented here are 23 T cell receptor beta chains from one specimen sequenced in a study of blood T cell repertoires in COVID-19. Here immunoSEQ multiplex PCR was the method, and the copy in TCRdb shows in-frame clones only, minus some. The sample shows approximately 250,000 clones, approximately 80% of them seen only once. Material for sequencing was peripheral blood. Receptors originate from a woman in her forties or fifties with acute or convalescent COVID-19.

The chain's CDR3 is CASSGRTSGTIEQFF. Written as DNA, the CDR3 is TGTGCCAGCAGCGGACGGACTAGCGGGACCATTGAGCAGTTCTTC. The chain uses TRBV6-5 and TRBJ2-1, with 12 bases identical to TRBD2. Germline V gives CDR1 MNHEY, CDR2 SVGAGI. The CDR3 sequence is 15 residues long. With V trimmed by 6 bases and J by 9 bases, 9 bases remained unmatched.

This clone came up a few times. The CDR3 region has the DNA TGTGCCAGCAGCCCAAGCGGTTATTATATCTACGAGCAGTACTTC. Translating gives CASSPSGYYIYEQYF. This chain links TRBV3-1 (or the pseudogene TRBV3-2) with TRBJ2-7, with a weak D call TRBD2 (5 bases). V was shortened by 4 bases and J by 3 bases, with 16 bases between the two germline ends. Germline CDR1 reads LGHDT; CDR2 reads YNNKEL (reference sequence). This CDR3 has 15 residues.

This clone was recorded only once. The chain uses TRBV30 and TRBJ2-2; TRBD2 aligns across 8 bases. The junction had 3 bases not matched to a gene; V was cut back by 2 bases and J by 4 bases. Germline V gives CDR1 GTSNPN, CDR2 SVGIG (reference sequence). The CDR3 extends over 14 amino acids. CDR3 DNA sequence: TGTGCCTGGAGTAGCGGGAGACGCACCGGGGAGCTGTTTTTT. Translating gives CAWSSGRRTGELFF.

DNA for the CDR3: TGTGCCAGCAGTTCCAGGGACAGTTCCTGGGAGACCCAGTACTTC. Translating gives CASSSRDSSWETQYF. This chain links TRBV28 with TRBJ2-5, with 7 nucleotides matching TRBD1. Germline values: CDR1 MDHEN, CDR2 SYDVKM. The CDR3 totals 15 residues. Trimming at V came to 4 bases and at J to 5 bases, leaving 10 bases not matched to a gene. The full variable domain, completed using reference TRBV28 and TRBJ2-5, is DVKVTQSSRYLVKRTGEKVFLECVQDMDHENMFWYRQDPGLGLRLIYFSYDVKMKEKGDIPEGYSVSREKKERFSLILESASTNQTSMYLCASSSRDSSWETQYFGPGTRLLVL.

This chain uses TRBV27 with TRBJ2-7; tentative D call: TRBD1 (5 bases). The CDR3 runs to 13 residues. The germline V and J ends were trimmed by 6 bases and 2 bases, with 11 bases remaining between them. Germline loops: CDR1 MNHEY, CDR2 SMNVEV (reference sequence). DNA for the CDR3: TGTGCCAGCAGGAACAGACAGACCTACGAGCAGTACTTC. Translated, it gives CASRNRQTYEQYF.

V and J are TRBV25-1 and TRBJ1-1; 10 nucleotides align to TRBD1. V lost 4 bases to trimming and J lost 3 bases; unmatched junction nucleotides: 5. Germline V CDR1 and CDR2: MGHDK, SYGVNS. This CDR3 is 15 amino acids long. Here the CDR3 DNA reads TGTGCCAGCAGTGGGTGGACAGGGGGAGACACTGAAGCTTTCTTT. This translates into CASSGWTGGDTEAFF.

The J gene is TRBJ1-2, the V gene TRBV4-1; TRBD1 matches 8 bases. This CDR3 comprises 15 residues. The J segment lost 6 bases and the V segment lost 0 bases, leaving 6 bases of the junction unmatched. Germline V lookup: CDR1 MGHRA, CDR2 YSYEKL. The CDR3 sequence is CASSQEVGQGHGYTF. CDR3 nucleotides: TGCGCCAGCAGCCAAGAGGTCGGACAGGGACATGGCTACACCTTC.

The rearrangement joins TRBV29-1 to TRBJ2-7; D is possibly TRBD2 (7 bases). Germline assignment: CDR1 SQVTM and CDR2 ANQGSEA. The CDR3 has 12 residues. Trimming removed 8 bases from V and 6 bases from J, with 17 bases in between. CDR3 nucleotide sequence: TGCAGCTGCCAAGGGGGGGAGGCCGAGCAGTACTTC. Translating it yields CSCQGGEAEQYF.

The chain uses TRBV12-3 or TRBV12-4 and TRBJ1-2, with a possible D match to TRBD1 (6 bases). There are 13 residues in the CDR3. V lost 2 bases, J lost 4 bases, and 8 bases lay in between. The CDR3 DNA follows: TGTGCCAGCAGTTTATCAGGGGTCTATGGCTACACCTTC. As protein: CASSLSGVYGYTF.

The CDR3 is CASSQDRSESNSPLHF. The CDR3 DNA follows: TGCGCCAGCAGCCAAGATAGGAGTGAGAGCAATTCACCCCTCCACTTT. The chain is built from TRBV4-1 and TRBJ1-6; unclear D gene. This CDR3 spans 16 amino acids. The germline V gene has CDR1 MGHRA and CDR2 YSYEKL. V was cut by 0 bases and J by 7 bases, with 13 bases left in between.

This clone occurred once. V gene TRBV14 combines with J gene TRBJ2-3; 8 bases line up with TRBD2. In germline, CDR1 is SGHDN, CDR2 FVKESK. The CDR3 spans 17 residues. Germline trimming cut 4 bases from V and 4 bases from J; bases unmatched to any gene: 13. CDR3 residues: CASSPYGAGESPDTQYF. The CDR3 DNA sequence: TGTGCCAGCAGCCCGTACGGAGCGGGGGAGTCCCCAGATACGCAGTATTTT.

The chain has TRBV2 and TRBJ1-4; D uncertain. The CDR3 loop spans 14 amino acids. V lost 4 bases and J 4 bases, leaving 10 bases between the germline ends. Germline CDR1 reads SNHLY; CDR2 reads FYNNEI. DNA for the CDR3: TGTGCCAGCAGTGCACAACTATTTAATGAAAAACTGTTTTTT. Translated, it gives CASSAQLFNEKLFF.

CDR3 loop: CASSLRRYNEQFF. DNA for the CDR3: TGTGCCAGCAGCTTACGCAGATACAATGAGCAGTTCTTC. The chain recombines TRBV7-2 with TRBJ2-1; no reliable D call. With 2 bases removed from V and 4 bases from J, the gap between germline ends came to 6 bases. The CDR3 has 13 amino acids. Germline values: CDR1 SGHTA, CDR2 FQGNSA.

This sequence joins TRBV9 and TRBJ2-1; the D is unclear. Trimming removed 0 bases from V and 3 bases from J, with 10 bases in between. Germline V gives CDR1 SGDLS, CDR2 YYNGEE. The CDR3 covers 15 residues. Here the CDR3 DNA reads TGTGCCAGCAGCGTAGACTCCCCGTTCTACAATGAGCAGTTCTTC. Translated, it gives CASSVDSPFYNEQFF.

This rearrangement joins TRBV10-3 to TRBJ1-2, with a tentative D call TRBD1 (6 bases). CDR1 is ENHRY, CDR2 SYGVKD, per germline. This CDR3 comprises 13 residues. Trimming cost V 6 bases and J 4 bases, with 12 bases left between them. The CDR3 spells CAIRVDSLYGYTF. CDR3 in DNA: TGTGCCATCAGGGTGGACAGCCTCTATGGCTACACCTTC.

The rearrangement links TRBV19 to TRBJ1-1, with 9 positions matching TRBD1. V gave up 2 bases and J gave up 8 bases; unmatched junction bases: 12. Germline V CDR1 and CDR2: LNHDA, SQIVND (reference sequence). CDR3 size: 16 residues. The CDR3: CASSILRDRAKAEAFF. The CDR3 DNA follows: TGTGCCAGTAGTATACTACGGGACAGGGCTAAGGCCGAAGCTTTCTTT.

The V and J genes are TRBV5-1 and TRBJ2-7; D gene ambiguous. Germline CDR1 reads SGHRS; CDR2 reads YFSETQ. The CDR3 runs 13 residues. V lost 0 bases to trimming and J lost 2 bases, with 6 bases between them. The CDR3 DNA reads as TGCGCCAGCAGCTTGGCCACAGCCTACGAGCAGTACTTC. Residues: CASSLATAYEQYF.

The table lists this clone with a count of one. J is TRBJ1-2 and V is TRBV3-1 (or the pseudogene TRBV3-2), with D hard to call. The V gene's germline CDR1 is LGHDT and CDR2 YNNKEL (reference sequence). V shed 0 bases and J shed 4 bases, with 12 bases lying between them. The CDR3 runs to 15 residues. CDR3 amino acids: CASSQDFRSLYGYTF. In DNA form, the CDR3 reads TGTGCCAGCAGCCAAGATTTTCGCTCACTCTATGGCTACACCTTC.

The DNA for the CDR3 is TGTGCCAGCAGCTTAGTCCAGGGCGGTGAAGCTTTCTTT. Translation: CASSLVQGGEAFF. V is TRBV13 and J is TRBJ1-1; a weak D match, TRBD1 (5 bases). The germline CDR1 and CDR2 sequences are PRHDT and FYEKMQ (reference sequence). V was clipped by 1 base and J by 7 bases, with 10 bases between them. The CDR3 sequence is 13 residues long.

CDR3 sequence reads: CASSKFLGMTGSYGQYF. The CDR3 DNA reads TGTGCCAGCAGCAAATTCCTGGGGATGACAGGTTCGTACGGACAGTACTTC. The chain recombines TRBV21-1 with TRBJ2-7; the table gives TRBD1 as D, unverified against the DNA. TRBV21-1 is a listed pseudogene. The CDR3 runs 17 residues.

The J gene is TRBJ2-1, the V gene TRBV6-6; tentatively, D is TRBD1 (6 bases). V was clipped by 6 bases and J by 1 base, with 16 bases between them. This CDR3 comprises 16 residues. The V gene's germline CDR1 is MNHNY and CDR2 SVGAGI (reference sequence). The CDR3 region is CASSAQGRGSYNEQFF. The CDR3 DNA sequence: TGTGCCAGCAGCGCCCAGGGCAGGGGTTCCTACAATGAGCAGTTCTTC.

The chain carries TRBV4-1 and TRBJ2-3; 8 bases are a match to TRBD1. The germline gives CDR1 MGHRA, CDR2 YSYEKL. The J segment lost 0 bases and the V segment lost 1 base, leaving 6 bases of the junction unmatched. This CDR3 comprises 17 residues. The CDR3 loop reads CASSQVWTGLSTDTQYF. Here the CDR3 DNA reads TGCGCCAGCAGCCAAGTTTGGACAGGGCTAAGCACAGATACGCAGTATTTT.

V usage is TRBV12-5 and J usage is TRBJ2-5; TRBD2 matches at 14 bases. CDR3 length equals 19 residues. CDR1 and CDR2 (germline): LGHNT, FRNRAP. With 3 bases clipped from V and 4 bases from J, the junction kept 13 bases outside the gene matches. CDR3 sequence reads: CASGFLGEGLAGERETQYF. CDR3 bases: TGTGCTAGTGGTTTCCTAGGGGAGGGACTAGCGGGGGAGAGAGAGACCCAGTACTTC.